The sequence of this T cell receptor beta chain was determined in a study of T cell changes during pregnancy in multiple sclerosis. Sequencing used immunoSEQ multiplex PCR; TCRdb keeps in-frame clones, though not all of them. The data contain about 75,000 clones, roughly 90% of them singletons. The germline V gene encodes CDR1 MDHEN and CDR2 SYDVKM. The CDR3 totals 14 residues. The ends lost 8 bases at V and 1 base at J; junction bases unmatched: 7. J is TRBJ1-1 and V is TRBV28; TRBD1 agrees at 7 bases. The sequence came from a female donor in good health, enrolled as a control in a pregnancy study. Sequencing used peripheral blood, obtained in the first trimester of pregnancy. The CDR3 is CASLSGGKNTEAFF. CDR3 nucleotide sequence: TGTGCCAGCCTCTCAGGGGGGAAGAACACTGAAGCTTTCTTT.